These 19 T cell receptor beta chains were all obtained from the same sample, sequenced in a study of CD8 T cells in ankylosing spondylitis. MiXCR, applied by TCRdb to the 5' RACE reads, yields one record per CDR3 protein. The data contain 80,000 to 100,000 distinct CDR3 sequences, about 8.3% of them singletons. Material for sequencing was blood, either unsorted or a sorted T cell fraction (not recorded which). These receptors were obtained from a male donor with ankylosing spondylitis or in good health (not recorded which).

This clonotype was recorded at least ten times. This sequence joins TRBV27 and TRBJ1-1; D remains ambiguous. V was cut by 7 bases and J by 6 bases, with 0 bases left in between. CDR1 is MNHEY and CDR2 is SMNVEV in the germline V gene (reference sequence). This CDR3 is built from 8 residues. The CDR3 nucleotides are TGTGCCAGCACTGAAGCTTTCTTT. This codes for CASTEAFF.

In this sample, this clonotype turned up many times. This rearrangement joins TRBV4-2 to TRBJ2-3, with a possible D match to TRBD2 (5 bases). Germline CDR1 is LGHNA and CDR2 is YNFKEQ. The CDR3 has 12 residues. The V end lost 4 bases, the J end lost 5 bases, and 7 bases lay between the germline ends. CDR3 loop: CASSRRGDTQYF. The CDR3 DNA sequence: TGTGCCAGCAGCCGACGGGGAGATACGCAGTATTTT.

This clonotype was seen ten or more times. The CDR3 spells CATSGSTASSYNEQFF. The CDR3 nucleotides read TGTGCCACCAGTGGCTCCACAGCGAGCTCCTACAATGAGCAGTTCTTC. The chain joins TRBV24-1 to TRBJ2-1; D is unresolved. V shed 5 bases and J shed 0 bases, with 13 bases lying between them. This CDR3 has 16 residues. Looked up from germline, CDR1 is KGHDR and CDR2 is SFDVKD.

This clonotype was seen at least ten times. The rearrangement uses TRBV4-1 and TRBJ1-5; D is unclear. CDR3 length equals 16 residues. Between the trimmed V and J ends, which lost 0 bases and 0 bases, there was a span of 9 bases. The germline CDR1 and CDR2 sequences are MGHRA and YSYEKL. The chain's CDR3 is CASSQEQFYSNQPQHF. The CDR3 DNA follows: TGCGCCAGCAGCCAAGAACAGTTCTATAGCAATCAGCCCCAGCATTTT.

This clonotype occurred a few times. This chain links TRBV30 with TRBJ2-7; 7 bases agree with TRBD2. Losses at the gene ends were 0 bases for V and 6 bases for J; bases not matched to a gene: 8. The CDR3 length is 14 residues. CDR1 and CDR2 (germline): GTSNPN, SVGIG (reference sequence). CDR3 in DNA: TGTGCCTGGAGTGTAGTCGGGAGGTCTGTCGAGCAGTACTTC. This gives the protein CAWSVVGRSVEQYF. The whole variable domain, filled in from reference TRBV30 and TRBJ2-7, reads SQTIHQWPATLVQPVGSPLSLECTVEGTSNPNLYWYRQAAGRGLQLLFYSVGIGQISSEVPQNLSASRPQDRQFILSSKKLLLSDSGFYLCAWSVVGRSVEQYFGPGTRLTVT.

This clonotype was picked up many times. The chain has TRBV6-1 and TRBJ1-2; D not resolved. This CDR3 comprises 13 residues. Germline loops: CDR1 MNHNS, CDR2 SASEGT. V lost 3 bases to trimming and J lost 3 bases, with 8 bases between them. This CDR3 is CASSDRPDYGYTF. The CDR3, as DNA: TGTGCCAGCAGTGACCGCCCGGACTATGGCTACACCTTC.

This clonotype was seen many times. The gene calls are TRBV10-3 and TRBJ2-3; 9 positions match TRBD2. The trim removed 4 bases at V and 5 bases at J, leaving 7 bases unmatched. CDR3 length equals 15 residues. From germline, CDR1 is ENHRY and CDR2 SYGVKD. The CDR3 DNA is TGTGCCATCAGTGTGGTAGCGGGGGCGGGAGATACGCAGTATTTT. Residues: CAISVVAGAGDTQYF.

As to this clonotype: With a much larger clone just one base away, this may be a read error. This CDR3 is missing its conserved last phenylalanine or tryptophan, likely due to a read error. This sequence joins TRBV19 and TRBJ2-1; TRBD2 aligns across 11 bases. Germline V gene lookup returns CDR1 LNHDA and CDR2 SQIVND (reference sequence). CDR3 length equals 14 residues. Trimming cost V 6 bases and J 5 bases; bases outside gene matches: 3. The CDR3 spells CASRVAGGDNEQFI. The DNA for the CDR3 is TGTGCCAGTAGAGTAGCGGGAGGGGACAATGAGCAGTTCATC.

The J gene is TRBJ1-2, the V gene TRBV13; D not resolved. The CDR3 has 13 amino acids. V lost 1 base, J lost 4 bases, and 7 bases lay in between. Germline loops: CDR1 PRHDT, CDR2 FYEKMQ (reference sequence). The CDR3 region is CASSLEYGYGYTF. The DNA for the CDR3 is TGTGCCAGCAGCTTAGAATACGGCTATGGCTACACCTTC.

This clonotype showed up many times. V usage is TRBV5-1 and J usage is TRBJ1-2; D is perhaps TRBD1 (5 bases). The CDR3 sequence is 14 residues long. The V and J ends lost 10 bases and 0 bases respectively, with 16 bases between them. Germline CDR1 SGHRS, CDR2 YFSETQ. The CDR3 nucleotides read TGCGCCTGCAACCGGGACGGAGCTAACTATGGCTACACCTTC. This codes for CACNRDGANYGYTF.

The sample holds many counts of this clonotype. The chain joins TRBV11-2 to TRBJ2-2; possibly TRBD2 for D (6 bases). The CDR3 covers 16 residues. Germline V gene data show CDR1 as SGHAT and CDR2 as FQNNGV. V lost 5 bases to trimming and J lost 3 bases, with 16 bases between them. The CDR3 sequence is CASSTPGTQDTGELFF. The CDR3 nucleotides are TGTGCCAGCAGCACCCCAGGGACTCAGGACACCGGGGAGCTGTTTTTT.

This clonotype showed up many times. This chain joins TRBV4-1 and TRBJ2-3; TRBD2 matches at 14 bases. Germline V gene data show CDR1 as MGHRA and CDR2 as YSYEKL. The CDR3 length is 15 residues. V lost 5 bases and J lost 5; bases outside the gene matches: 3. The CDR3 here is CASSYGTSGRDTQYF. DNA of the CDR3: TGCGCCAGCAGCTATGGGACTAGCGGGAGAGATACGCAGTATTTT.

This clonotype showed up many times. J is TRBJ2-3 and V is TRBV12-3 or TRBV12-4; maybe TRBD1 (7 bases). There are 15 residues in the CDR3. V lost 6 bases and J 4 bases, leaving 17 bases between the germline ends. In DNA form, the CDR3 reads TGTGCCAGCAGCCCCCCAGGGGGACTCGCAGATACGCAGTATTTT. It translates to CASSPPGGLADTQYF.

In its sample, this clonotype was seen many times. The V gene is TRBV6-2 or TRBV6-3, the J gene TRBJ2-5, with no clear D. The ends were cut back, 3 bases at V and 2 bases at J, with 7 bases in the middle. Germline assignment: CDR1 MNHEY and CDR2 SVGEGT. The CDR3 has 13 amino acids. CDR3 in DNA: TGTGCCAGCAGTTATACAAGACAAGAGACCCAGTACTTC. Amino acids: CASSYTRQETQYF.

This clonotype appeared many times. The J gene is TRBJ2-1, the V gene TRBV29-1; 8 positions agree with TRBD2. This CDR3 is 15 amino acids long. Per the germline V gene, CDR1 is SQVTM and CDR2 is ANQGSEA. The ends lost 4 bases at V and 8 bases at J; junction bases unmatched: 13. Written as DNA, the CDR3 is TGCAGCGTTGGCCGCCGGGGGGGCCTCGGGGATGAGCAGTTCTTC. The encoded protein is CSVGRRGGLGDEQFF.

The sample holds many counts of this clonotype. The chain couples TRBV10-3 to TRBJ2-7; a weak D match, TRBD1 (6 bases). The CDR3 runs to 12 residues. Germline-derived CDR1 and CDR2 are ENHRY and SYGVKD. With 5 bases removed from V and 5 bases from J, the gap between germline ends came to 10 bases. The CDR3 spells CAISKQGDEQYF. The CDR3 nucleotides are TGTGCCATCAGTAAACAGGGAGACGAGCAGTACTTC.

The chain recombines TRBV29-1 with TRBJ2-7; D is possibly TRBD1 (5 bases). Germline V CDR1 and CDR2: SQVTM, ANQGSEA. The CDR3 spans 12 residues. V lost 8 bases, J lost 2 bases, and 13 bases lay in between. The CDR3 DNA reads TGCAGCTTCCAGGGTGTTACCTACGAGCAGTACTTC. This encodes CSFQGVTYEQYF.

In this sample, this clonotype turned up many times. The V gene is TRBV7-2, the J gene TRBJ2-1; 9 nucleotides match TRBD2. Germline loops: CDR1 SGHTA, CDR2 FQGNSA. The CDR3 has 15 residues. Germline trimming cut 6 bases from V and 4 bases from J; bases unmatched to any gene: 7. This CDR3 is CASSVAGVGYNEQFF. CDR3 DNA: TGTGCCAGCAGTGTAGCGGGAGTGGGATACAATGAGCAGTTCTTC.

The CDR3 is CASSGAGATHEQFF. The CDR3 DNA sequence: TGTGCCAGCAGTGGGGCAGGGGCAACACATGAGCAGTTCTTC. The rearrangement joins TRBV25-1 to TRBJ2-1; the D gene is possibly TRBD1 (6 bases). The CDR3 length is 14 residues. From germline, CDR1 is MGHDK and CDR2 SYGVNS. V shed 4 bases and J shed 8 bases, with 15 bases lying between them.